A selection of T cell receptor beta chains follows, all from one sample in a study of post-analysis software for immune sequencing data. TCRdb called the PCR reads again in MiXCR, with one record for every CDR3 protein. This table has 700,000 to 800,000 distinct CDR3 sequences, approximately 30% appearing once. Sequenced material: blood. Receptors were obtained from a girl under 18 with multiple sclerosis. CDR3s include the opening cysteine and the closing phenylalanine or tryptophan. A D gene is named only where the DNA matches it firmly. Not all rows give a size; the values are once, few, many and, for expanded clones, a class.

>TRBV20-1|NA|TRBJ1-1|NA
CSAPVGSAEAFF
TGCAGTGCCCCAGTGGGTAGCGCTGAAGCTTTCTTT
>TRBV20-1|TRBD1|TRBJ1-2|many
CSARDRVYGYTF
TGCAGTGCTAGGGACAGGGTCTATGGCTACACCTTC
>TRBV6-4|TRBD1|TRBJ2-1|NA
CASSRGKCNEQFF
TGTGCCAGCAGCAGGGGGAAATGCAATGAGCAGTTCTTC
>TRBV28|TRBD1|TRBJ2-7|few
CASSGTGGDEQYF
TGTGCCAGCAGTGGTACAGGGGGCGATGAGCAGTACTTC
>TRBV28|NA|TRBJ2-7|NA
CASSSRAASFLDEQYF
TGTGCCAGCAGTTCCCGAGCAGCTTCCTTTTTGGACGAGCAGTACTTC
>TRBV10-3|TRBD1|TRBJ2-5|few
CAISEGDRARETQYF
TGTGCCATCAGTGAGGGCGACAGGGCCCGAGAGACCCAGTACTTC
>TRBV7-8|NA|TRBJ1-1|few
CASSRGGGVTEAFF
TGTGCCAGCAGCCGAGGTGGGGGTGTCACTGAAGCTTTCTTT
>TRBV29-1|NA|TRBJ1-1|NA
CSVERPVEAFF
TGCAGCGTTGAGCGACCGGTTGAAGCTTTCTTT
>TRBV19|NA|TRBJ2-5|NA
CASSIPGLTASETQYF
TGTGCCAGTAGTATTCCGGGACTCACAGCCTCAGAGACCCAGTACTTC
>TRBV28|NA|TRBJ1-2|few
CASSPDRSLYGYTF
TGTGCCAGCAGTCCCGATCGTAGCCTCTATGGCTACACCTTC
>TRBV24-1|NA|TRBJ2-1|few
CATSDSDPNLRDEQFF
TGTGCCACCAGTGATTCCGACCCTAATCTGAGGGATGAGCAGTTCTTC
>TRBV27|NA|TRBJ2-7|few
CASSLFRGHPYEQYF
TGTGCCAGCAGTTTATTTCGGGGTCACCCCTACGAGCAGTACTTC
>TRBV7-9|TRBD2|TRBJ2-7|NA
CASSTSAGLAGVRYNEQYF
TGTGCCAGCAGCACAAGCGCGGGACTAGCGGGAGTACGCTACAATGAGCAGTACTTC
>TRBV29-1|TRBD1|TRBJ1-1|many
CSVLTGTVTEAFF
TGCAGCGTGCTAACCGGGACAGTCACTGAAGCTTTCTTT
>TRBV20-1|TRBD2|TRBJ2-1|few
CSARRFFGTSAYSYNEQFF
TGCAGTGCTAGAAGGTTTTTCGGGACTAGCGCCTACTCCTACAATGAGCAGTTCTTC
>TRBV20-1|NA|TRBJ1-1|NA
CSASYIDPTEAFF
TGCAGTGCTAGCTACATTGACCCCACTGAAGCTTTCTTT
>TRBV12-3/TRBV12-4|TRBD1|TRBJ2-1|few
CASSNRDRVRNEQFF
TGTGCCAGCAGTAACCGGGACAGGGTTCGCAATGAGCAGTTCTTC
>TRBV6-5|NA|TRBJ1-4|NA
CASRTGVTNEKLFF
TGTGCCAGCAGAACAGGTGTAACTAATGAAAAACTGTTTTTT
>TRBV7-2|NA|TRBJ1-2|NA
CASSLRLRGRGGYTF
TGTGCCAGCAGCTTAAGGCTTCGGGGGAGAGGAGGCTACACCTTC
>TRBV20-1|TRBD1|TRBJ1-5|few
CSAEPGQTYDQPQHF
TGCAGTGCGGAACCGGGACAGACATACGATCAGCCCCAGCATTTT
>TRBV9|NA|TRBJ1-1|NA
CASSPIFGGNTEAFF
TGTGCCAGCAGCCCTATTTTTGGGGGGAACACTGAAGCTTTCTTT
>TRBV7-9|NA|TRBJ2-1|NA
CASSPRGRAPLNEQFF
TGTGCCAGCAGCCCGAGGGGCAGGGCGCCACTCAATGAGCAGTTCTTC
>TRBV28|NA|TRBJ1-5|NA
CASTPVGGQPQHF
TGTGCCAGCACCCCGGTGGGGGGTCAGCCCCAGCATTTT
>TRBV13|NA|TRBJ2-7|NA
CASSPPGTHRTYEQYF
TGTGCCAGCAGCCCCCCGGGGACACATCGTACCTACGAGCAGTACTTC
>TRBV7-2|NA|TRBJ2-2|NA
CASSLVGGGLLRGTGELFF
TGTGCCAGCAGCTTAGTCGGTGGTGGGCTCCTGCGTGGGACCGGGGAGCTGTTTTTT
>TRBV28|NA|TRBJ1-5|NA
CASIRFGQPQHF
TGTGCCAGCATTCGGTTTGGTCAGCCCCAGCATTTT
>TRBV6-5|NA|TRBJ2-4|NA
CASASWGIQYF
TGTGCCAGCGCGTCCTGGGGCATTCAGTACTTC
>TRBV11-2|TRBD2|TRBJ2-4|NA
CASSSLLTQTGTSGRGKNIQYF
TGTGCCAGCAGCTCTCTCCTCACCCAAACCGGGACTAGCGGGAGAGGGAAAAACATTCAGTACTTC
>TRBV2|TRBD2|TRBJ2-5|NA
CASSAPSGRETQYF
TGTGCCAGCAGTGCCCCTAGCGGGAGAGAGACCCAGTACTTC
>TRBV12-5|TRBD2|TRBJ2-1|NA
CASGLVLAGGPGDEQFF
TGTGCTAGTGGTTTGGTACTAGCGGGGGGCCCAGGGGATGAGCAGTTCTTC
>TRBV7-9|TRBD2|TRBJ2-5|NA
CASSPMGGRYNEQYF
TGTGCCAGCAGCCCGATGGGAGGGCGATACAATGAGCAGTACTTC
>TRBV5-1|NA|TRBJ2-5|few
CASSLRPGARETQYF
TGCGCCAGCAGCTTGCGTCCGGGGGCGAGGGAGACCCAGTACTTC
>TRBV7-2|TRBD2|TRBJ2-1|few
CASSLTSGSGEQFF
TGTGCCAGCAGCTTAACTAGCGGGAGTGGTGAGCAGTTCTTC
>TRBV3-1|NA|TRBJ2-1|NA
CASSQERVNSYNEQFF
TGTGCCAGCAGCCAAGAGAGGGTTAACTCCTACAATGAGCAGTTCTTC
>TRBV6-6|NA|TRBJ1-5|few
CASRERSNQPQHF
TGTGCCAGCAGGGAAAGAAGCAATCAGCCCCAGCATTTT
>TRBV11-2|NA|TRBJ2-3|few
CASSLTAWTDTQYF
TGTGCCAGCAGCTTAACAGCGTGGACAGATACGCAGTATTTT
>TRBV2|TRBD2|TRBJ2-7|once
CASRVGLAGASYEQYF
TGTGCCAGCAGAGTCGGGCTAGCGGGCGCCTCCTACGAGCAGTACTTC
>TRBV19|NA|TRBJ2-7|NA
CASNKGTYSYEQYF
TGTGCCAGTAATAAAGGGACTTACTCCTACGAGCAGTACTTC
>TRBV2|NA|TRBJ1-2|few
CASSRTDGYGYTF
TGTGCCAGCAGCAGGACGGACGGTTATGGCTACACCTTC
>TRBV12-3/TRBV12-4|TRBD1|TRBJ1-5|NA
CASSSAGGIGQPQHF
TGTGCCAGCAGTTCCGCAGGGGGGATCGGGCAGCCCCAGCATTTT
>TRBV20-1|NA|TRBJ1-5|few
CSARVGDGQPQHF
TGCAGTGCTAGAGTGGGAGACGGACAGCCCCAGCATTTT
>TRBV12-3/TRBV12-4|NA|TRBJ2-5|few
CASSPTGKQETQYF
TGTGCCAGCAGCCCAACAGGGAAACAAGAGACCCAGTACTTC
>TRBV12-3/TRBV12-4|TRBD1|TRBJ1-5|NA
CASSPGTGDLNQPQHF
TGTGCCAGCAGCCCTGGGACAGGGGACCTCAATCAGCCCCAGCATTTT
>TRBV6-2/TRBV6-3|NA|TRBJ2-7|once
CASSYRVERDEQYF
TGTGCCAGCAGCTACAGGGTCGAGAGGGACGAGCAGTACTTC
>TRBV29-1|NA|TRBJ1-4|NA
CSVELGEKLFF
TGCAGCGTTGAATTGGGTGAAAAACTGTTTTTT
>TRBV4-3|TRBD1|TRBJ2-7|few
CASSQAPGQGYEQYF
TGCGCCAGCAGCCAAGCGCCGGGACAGGGCTACGAGCAGTACTTC
>TRBV14|TRBD1|TRBJ1-2|NA
CASSGTAFNYGYTF
TGTGCCAGCTCCGGGACAGCTTTCAACTATGGCTACACCTTC
>TRBV20-1|NA|TRBJ1-3|few
CSASDLHLSGNTIYF
TGCAGTGCTAGCGACCTTCACCTCTCTGGAAACACCATATATTTT
>TRBV25-1|NA|TRBJ2-7|NA
CASSRQGIYERYF
TGTGCCAGCAGTCGGCAGGGCATATACGAGCGGTACTTC
>TRBV20-1|NA|TRBJ1-2|NA
CSARDRVTSLGNYGYTF
TGCAGTGCTAGAGATCGCGTCACCTCCTTGGGGAACTATGGCTACACCTTC
>TRBV24-1|TRBD2|TRBJ2-3|NA
CATSDRTGTSGDTQYF
TGTGCCACCAGTGACCGCACCGGGACTAGCGGAGATACGCAGTATTTT
>TRBV12-3/TRBV12-4|NA|TRBJ2-1|NA
CASSRRAGAYNEQFF
TGTGCCAGCAGCCGAAGGGCAGGGGCCTACAATGAGCAGTTCTTC